This is a list of T cell receptor beta chains from one sample in a study of early T cells in non-severe SARS-CoV-2 infection. A single record per CDR3 protein comes from TCRdb applying MiXCR to the 5' RACE reads. The sample has around 58,000 distinct CDR3 sequences, roughly 8.2% seen once; the top ten hold over 9.5%. The sequences come from whole blood, collected at baseline. These receptors were obtained from an adult who was a healthcare worker with PCR-confirmed SARS-CoV-2 infection or an uninfected control (not recorded which). Each CDR3 is given without its conserved first and last residue. Each record gives: V gene, CDR3 protein.

v_gene: TRBV7-2
CDR3aa: ASSSDGNYNTEAF

v_gene: TRBV20-1
CDR3aa: SVSGESYEQY

v_gene: TRBV10-3
CDR3aa: AIRPGQGQETQY

v_gene: TRBV6-1
CDR3aa: ASSEVRGRQEQF

v_gene: TRBV7-9
CDR3aa: ASTRAVNEKLF

v_gene: TRBV28
CDR3aa: ASSLGAGGIEQY

v_gene: TRBV20-1
CDR3aa: SARVRRLAILGNEQF

v_gene: TRBV12-3/TRBV12-4
CDR3aa: ASSSRQGRQF

v_gene: TRBV7-2
CDR3aa: ASSRGLAGGEQF

v_gene: TRBV2
CDR3aa: ASSELPSTGNEKLF